This T cell receptor beta chain was sequenced for a study of blood T cell repertoires in COVID-19. Study-level background: Material from acute and convalescent COVID-19 was sourced from the United States, Italy and Spain. Sources were T cells, B-cell-depleted T cells, or PBMCs; the material itself was cDNA or gDNA.

Assay: immunoSEQ multiplex PCR; the TCRdb copy retains only in-frame clones and omits some. The sample holds fewer than 400,000 clones, about 83% seen once. There are 15 residues in the CDR3. V shed 7 bases, J shed 8 bases, and the junction held 13 bases outside the gene matches. Germline-derived CDR1 and CDR2 are SEHNR and FQNEAQ (reference sequence). The chain uses TRBV7-9 and TRBJ1-4, with TRBD1 matching over 7 bases. The sequenced sample consisted of peripheral blood. The TCR sequence derives from a man aged 30 to 45 with active or convalescent COVID-19. The CDR3 here is CASNSYDRAEEKLFF. In DNA form, the CDR3 reads TGTGCCAGCAACTCGTACGACAGGGCGGAAGAAAAACTGTTTTTT.